Below, 30 T cell receptor beta chains from the same sample are listed, as sequenced in a study of T-cell memory formation after mild COVID-19. TCRdb re-derived calls from the 5' RACE reads in MiXCR, one entry per CDR3 protein. The profile shows over 350,000 distinct CDR3 sequences, around a sixth of them singletons. Source material: PBMCs or a T cell subset sorted from them (not recorded which). The source of these receptors is a man between 18 and 35 years old who had mild COVID-19 (a few samples of this study predate the infection). Cell type and time point are not known.

This clonotype appeared a few times. V gene TRBV15 combines with J gene TRBJ2-7; no clear D. The CDR3 is 13 amino acids. Germline CDR1 is LNHNV and CDR2 is YYDKDF (reference sequence). The V and J ends lost 0 bases and 7 bases respectively, with 10 bases between them. The CDR3 loop is CATSRDRSLEQYF. CDR3 DNA sequence: TGTGCCACCAGCAGAGATCGTTCCCTTGAGCAGTACTTC.

This chain connects TRBV5-1 to TRBJ1-2, with D possibly matching TRBD1 (6 bases). CDR1 SGHRS and CDR2 YFSETQ come from the germline V gene. The ends were cut back, 4 bases at V and 2 bases at J, with 15 bases in the middle. The CDR3 length is 15 residues. The CDR3 region is CASSPAGQGNYGYTF. The CDR3, as DNA: TGCGCCAGCAGCCCGGCAGGGCAGGGGAACTATGGCTACACCTTC.

This chain uses TRBV7-2 with TRBJ2-6; D unresolved. Trimming cost V 5 bases and J 0 bases, with 14 bases left between them. Germline V gene data show CDR1 as SGHTA and CDR2 as FQGNSA. This CDR3 comprises 17 residues. In nucleotides, the CDR3 is TGTGCCAGCAGCCGCAGTGCTTATATCTCTGGGGCCAACGTCCTGACTTTC. Amino acids: CASSRSAYISGANVLTF.

This clonotype has a handful of counts. The chain links TRBV24-1 to TRBJ2-2; D gene unclear. The CDR3 length is 14 residues. Germline CDR1 KGHDR, CDR2 SFDVKD. V lost 4 bases to trimming and J lost 0 bases, with 5 bases between them. CDR3 in amino acids: CATSDTSNTGELFF. The CDR3 DNA follows: TGTGCCACCAGTGACACTTCGAACACCGGGGAGCTGTTTTTT.

V gene TRBV6-5 combines with J gene TRBJ1-1; D may be TRBD1 (5 bases). CDR1 and CDR2 (germline): MNHEY, SVGAGI. The CDR3 sequence is 15 residues long. V was shortened by 4 bases and J by 3 bases, with 15 bases between the two germline ends. CDR3 sequence reads: CASSSGAAQYTEAFF. As DNA, the CDR3 is TGTGCCAGCAGTTCTGGGGCAGCCCAGTACACTGAAGCTTTCTTT.

This clonotype occurred a few times. The J gene is TRBJ2-5, the V gene TRBV2; TRBD2 aligns across 9 bases. V was pared by 8 bases and J by 5 bases, with 12 bases of the junction left unmatched. Germline V gene sequence: CDR1 SNHLY, CDR2 FYNNEI. The CDR3 has 15 amino acids. The CDR3 sequence: CASGRSSGGGETQYF. The CDR3 coding sequence is TGTGCCAGCGGGCGGAGTAGCGGGGGAGGGGAGACCCAGTACTTC.

V gene TRBV12-3 or TRBV12-4 combines with J gene TRBJ1-5, with 7 positions matching TRBD1. With 5 bases clipped from V and 0 bases from J, the junction kept 4 bases outside the gene matches. The CDR3 is made up of 15 amino acids. As DNA, the CDR3 is TGTGCCAGCAGTACGGGGACAGCTAGCAATCAGCCCCAGCATTTT. This encodes CASSTGTASNQPQHF.

The CDR3 loop reads CASSSPGRLGKQFF. The CDR3 DNA is TGCGCCAGCAGCTCCCCAGGGCGCTTAGGGAAGCAGTTCTTC. The J gene is TRBJ2-1, the V gene TRBV5-1; weak D call: TRBD1 (5 bases). Trimming took 3 bases from V and 11 from J, leaving 18 bases between them. The CDR3 is 14 residues long. CDR1 and CDR2 from the germline V gene are SGHRS and YFSETQ. Full variable domain (missing parts from reference TRBV5-1 and TRBJ2-1): KAGVTQTPRYLIKTRGQQVTLSCSPISGHRSVSWYQQTPGQGLQFLFEYFSETQRNKGNFPGRFSGRQFSNSRSEMNVSTLELGDSALYLCASSSPGRLGKQFFGPGTRLTVL.

The rearrangement uses TRBV12-3 or TRBV12-4 and TRBJ1-6; 7 nucleotides match TRBD1. The junction had 6 bases not matched to a gene; V was cut back by 6 bases and J by 10 bases. The CDR3 contains 13 residues. CDR3 residues: CASSGDRVSPLHF. CDR3 coding DNA: TGTGCCAGCAGCGGCGACAGGGTGTCACCCCTCCACTTT.

There are a few counts of this clonotype. The J gene is TRBJ1-5, the V gene TRBV10-3, with D possibly matching TRBD1 (5 bases). V was clipped by 10 bases and J by 7 bases, with 14 bases between them. The CDR3 loop spans 12 amino acids. Germline values: CDR1 ENHRY, CDR2 SYGVKD. The CDR3 bases are TGTGCCACCCAAGGGGAAGACCAGCCCCAGCATTTT. Protein product: CATQGEDQPQHF.

The rearrangement links TRBV7-9 to TRBJ1-4, with D perhaps matching TRBD1 (6 bases). This CDR3 has 16 residues. The V and J ends lost 1 base and 1 base respectively, with 10 bases between them. Germline lookup yields CDR1 SEHNR and CDR2 FQNEAQ (reference sequence). The CDR3 nucleotides are TGTGCCAGCAGCTTAGGTTTCAGGGGAACTAATGAAAAACTGTTTTTT. Translating gives CASSLGFRGTNEKLFF.

This clonotype was found a few times. This sequence joins TRBV7-9 and TRBJ2-2; perhaps TRBD1 as D (5 bases). Between the trimmed V and J ends, which lost 5 bases and 5 bases, there was a span of 15 bases. CDR3 length: 15 residues. Per germline, CDR1 SEHNR and CDR2 FQNEAQ (reference sequence). The chain's CDR3 is CASSVTSGLTGELFF. Here the CDR3 DNA reads TGTGCCAGCAGCGTTACTTCAGGGCTAACCGGGGAGCTGTTTTTT.

The sample holds a few counts of this clonotype. This chain uses TRBV5-1 with TRBJ1-6; D remains unclear. The CDR3 has 16 residues. Trimming removed 1 base at V and 6 bases at J, with 14 bases between. CDR1 is SGHRS, CDR2 YFSETQ, per germline. This chain's CDR3 is CASSLFGETVNSPLHF. CDR3 in DNA: TGCGCCAGCAGCTTGTTCGGCGAGACGGTTAATTCACCCCTCCACTTT.

The chain combines TRBV6-2 or TRBV6-3 with TRBJ2-2; D gene unclear. V was shortened by 10 bases and J by 7 bases, with 13 bases between the two germline ends. Germline V gene data show CDR1 as MNHEY and CDR2 as SVGEGT. The CDR3 is 12 amino acids. The CDR3 coding sequence is TGTGCCACCTACTCACAAGGCGGGGAGCTGTTTTTT. Amino acid sequence: CATYSQGGELFF.

This clonotype has a handful of counts. The V and J genes are TRBV7-3 and TRBJ1-1; D perhaps matches TRBD1 (5 bases). The CDR3 runs to 18 residues. V dropped 4 bases and J dropped 0 bases, with 21 bases sitting between them. The germline gives CDR1 SGHTA, CDR2 FQGTGA. The CDR3 loop is CASSSPGDSMSMNTEAFF. CDR3 DNA: TGTGCCAGCAGCTCCCCAGGTGACAGCATGTCGATGAACACTGAAGCTTTCTTT.

The rearrangement joins TRBV19 to TRBJ2-6, with D perhaps matching TRBD1 (6 bases). The V and J ends lost 1 base and 0 bases respectively, with 7 bases between them. CDR1 is LNHDA, CDR2 SQIVND, per germline (reference sequence). The CDR3 extends over 16 amino acids. The CDR3 DNA sequence: TGTGCCAGTAGTATAGTGACAGGCTCTGGGGCCAACGTCCTGACTTTC. Translated: CASSIVTGSGANVLTF.

This clonotype was counted only a few times. This rearrangement joins TRBV7-2 to TRBJ1-4; TRBD1 matches 7 bases. Germline values: CDR1 SGHTA, CDR2 FQGNSA. CDR3 length: 13 residues. V lost 6 bases to trimming and J lost 7 bases; unmatched junction nucleotides: 5. CDR3 bases: TGTGCCAGCAGGACAGGGATAGGTGAAAAACTGTTTTTT. It translates to CASRTGIGEKLFF.

This clonotype was found many times. CDR3 coding DNA: TGCGCCAGCAGCCTCGACTTGGGGTCACCCCTCCACTTT. It specifies CASSLDLGSPLHF. The rearrangement links TRBV5-1 to TRBJ1-6; D is unclear. CDR3 size: 13 residues. Trimming took off 4 bases at V and 10 bases at J, with 12 bases between the two ends. Germline CDR1 and CDR2: SGHRS and YFSETQ.

The chain recombines TRBV7-2 with TRBJ1-1; D call uncertain. The CDR3 is 13 residues long. V lost 5 bases, J lost 2 bases, and 9 bases lay in between. Germline V gene sequence: CDR1 SGHTA, CDR2 FQGNSA. The CDR3 sequence is CASSINLNTEAFF. The CDR3 DNA is TGTGCCAGCAGCATAAACCTAAACACTGAAGCTTTCTTT.

This clonotype was counted between two and nine times. V gene TRBV27 combines with J gene TRBJ2-3; D might be TRBD1 or TRBD2, each matching 5 bases. Germline V gene sequence: CDR1 MNHEY, CDR2 SMNVEV (reference sequence). Trimming left V 3 bases short and J 6 bases short, with 13 bases between. The CDR3 runs to 14 residues. The CDR3 is CASSFGDAPDTQYF. CDR3 DNA: TGTGCCAGCAGTTTTGGGGACGCACCGGATACGCAGTATTTT.

In this sample, this clonotype turned up a few times. The V call is TRBV7-9, the J call TRBJ2-7; the D is unclear. The CDR3 is made up of 12 amino acids. Germline lookup yields CDR1 SEHNR and CDR2 FQNEAQ (reference sequence). V was cut by 3 bases and J by 3 bases, with 6 bases left in between. The DNA of the CDR3 is TGTGCCAGCAGCTTGACGATCTACGAGCAGTACTTC. Translation gives CASSLTIYEQYF.

This chain connects TRBV14 to TRBJ2-7; no definite D call. The CDR3 has 13 residues. V lost 2 bases, J lost 3 bases, and 8 bases lay in between. CDR1 is SGHDN, CDR2 FVKESK, per germline. CDR3 amino acids: CASSQQFGYEQYV. CDR3 bases: TGTGCCAGCAGCCAACAGTTTGGCTACGAGCAGTACGTC.

In its sample, this clonotype was seen a few times. This rearrangement joins TRBV25-1 to TRBJ2-5, with 8 bases identical to TRBD2. This CDR3 is built from 15 residues. Germline loops: CDR1 MGHDK, CDR2 SYGVNS. J lost 5 bases, V lost 8 bases, and 13 bases had no gene match. CDR3 in amino acids: CASQNPRGGGETQYF. The CDR3 region has the DNA TGTGCCAGCCAAAACCCCCGGGGGGGCGGGGAGACCCAGTACTTC.

This clonotype was seen a few times. The V call is TRBV7-3, the J call TRBJ2-3, with 13 bases lining up with TRBD2. The germline gives CDR1 SGHTA, CDR2 FQGTGA. The V segment lost 4 bases and the J segment 5 bases; nucleotides outside the gene matches: 6. The CDR3 covers 16 residues. Here the CDR3 DNA reads TGTGCCAGCAGCTATCGACTAGCGGGGGGAATAGATACGCAGTATTTT. Encoded protein: CASSYRLAGGIDTQYF.

This rearrangement joins TRBV5-1 to TRBJ2-3; TRBD2 agrees at 10 bases. Trimming removed 6 bases from V and 1 base from J; junction bases left unmatched: 17. The CDR3 has 19 amino acids. Germline V gene data show CDR1 as SGHRS and CDR2 as YFSETQ. CDR3 region: CASTLGASGGLVGTDTQYF. The CDR3 region has the DNA TGCGCCAGCACCCTGGGGGCTAGCGGGGGCTTAGTTGGCACAGATACGCAGTATTTT.

This clonotype was detected a few times. V is TRBV12-3 or TRBV12-4 and J is TRBJ1-2; 7 bases are shared with TRBD1. V gave up 5 bases and J gave up 3 bases; unmatched junction bases: 9. The CDR3 has 15 amino acids. CDR3 bases: TGTGCCAGCAGTCCCAGCCGACAGGGAGACTATGGCTACACCTTC. As protein: CASSPSRQGDYGYTF.

This clonotype came up a few times. V gene TRBV10-3 combines with J gene TRBJ1-2; D unclear. V was pared by 0 bases and J by 1 base, with 3 bases between. The CDR3 loop spans 13 amino acids. Germline-derived CDR1 and CDR2 are ENHRY and SYGVKD. CDR3 protein: CAISESVNYGYTF. The CDR3 DNA is TGTGCCATCAGTGAGTCGGTTAACTATGGCTACACCTTC.

This rearrangement joins TRBV6-5 to TRBJ1-1, with D perhaps matching TRBD1 (5 bases). Per germline, CDR1 MNHEY and CDR2 SVGAGI. The CDR3 spans 12 residues. V was clipped by 7 bases and J by 7 bases, with 13 bases between them. The CDR3 nucleotides read TGTGCCAGCACCCTTCTCGGGGGTGAAGCTTTCTTT. This sequence encodes CASTLLGGEAFF.

This clonotype was observed a handful of times. The CDR3 DNA reads TGTGCCAGCAGCCCCGCCTGGGGTTCTAGCACAGATACGCAGTATTTT. This translates into CASSPAWGSSTDTQYF. The chain couples TRBV7-9 to TRBJ2-3; D remains unclear. Trimming shortened V by 5 bases and J by 0 bases, and 15 bases separated the two germline ends. In germline, CDR1 is SEHNR, CDR2 FQNEAQ (reference sequence). This CDR3 spans 16 amino acids.

This clonotype was counted only a few times. This chain joins TRBV28 and TRBJ1-1; D not certain. Per the germline V gene, CDR1 is MDHEN and CDR2 is SYDVKM. Deletions cut 2 bases from V and 3 bases from J, with 13 bases between. The CDR3 spans 15 residues. CDR3 bases: TGTGCCAGCAGTTTAGCGGGGTTGAAGTACACTGAAGCTTTCTTT. Its translation is CASSLAGLKYTEAFF.